Sequencing of this T cell receptor (beta chain) was carried out in a study of T cell repertoires in cytomegalovirus infection (dated by TCRdb to between 2018 and 2020). At the level of the whole study: Alongside well-studied HLA-B-restricted epitopes, the peptide stimulations were aimed at recently identified HLA-C-restricted CMV epitopes, whose presentation resists viral immunomodulation. Donor HLA type was relevant to the analysis, as public TCR beta signatures indicated carriage of CMV infection together with the matching HLA type.

The treatment or condition label corresponds to: in vitro stimulation with specific CMV peptide epitopes to enrich CMV-specific T cells. Findings and caveats that apply to the study as a whole: Carriers of CMV infection plus the relevant HLA type were discriminated by the cumulative frequency of public TCR beta family members in the study cohort and in an independent approximately 350-donor cohort. In the ex vivo response, HLA-C-restricted CMV-specific TCR beta clonotypes were dominant, and in two of eight donors the single most frequent clonotype came from this HLA-C-restricted group.

A note on this clonotype: Its binding antigen is unknown. One base away there is no much larger clone; base qualities are not given.

The run used an Illumina HiSeq 1500. Through fastp at Q25 and MiXCR, TCRdb rebuilt clones from the public reads, retaining in-frame beta chains. When rows share a CDR3 protein, they turn into one entry using the most common DNA and genes. For this sample there are around 540,000 distinct CDR3 sequences; around 30% appear just once. Under 20% of the sample goes to the ten largest clones. There are 15 amino acids in the CDR3, from cysteine to phenylalanine inclusive. Only the CDR3 portion is preserved as DNA: 45 bases, with reading frame beginning at the first base. V trim: 3 bases; J trim: 5 bases; unmatched bases: 4. Reading the germline V gene gives CDR1 SGDLS and CDR2 YYNGEE.

The source is a human donor in good health (CMV status not recorded). Some clones in this sample may be carry-over from other donors' samples. Recombination joined TRBV9 with TRBJ2-1; 11 central nucleotides agree with TRBD2. The sequenced sample was cultured PBMCs, obtained from culture after CMV antigen stimulation. CDR3 protein: CASSETSGIDNEQFF. The DNA sequence reads TGTGCCAGCAGCGAGACTAGCGGGATAGACAATGAGCAGTTCTTC.